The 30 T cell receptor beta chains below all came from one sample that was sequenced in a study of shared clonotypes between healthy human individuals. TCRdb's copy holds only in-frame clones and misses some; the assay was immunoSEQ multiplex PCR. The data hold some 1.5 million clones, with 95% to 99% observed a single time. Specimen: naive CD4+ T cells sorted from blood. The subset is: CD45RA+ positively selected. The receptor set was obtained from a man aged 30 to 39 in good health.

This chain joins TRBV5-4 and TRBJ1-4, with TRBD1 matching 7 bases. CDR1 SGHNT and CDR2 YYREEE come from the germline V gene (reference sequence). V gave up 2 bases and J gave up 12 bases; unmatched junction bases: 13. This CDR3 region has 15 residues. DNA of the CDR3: TGTGCCAGCAGCTTTTCGACAGATCATCAGGGGGAACTGTTTTTT. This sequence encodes CASSFSTDHQGELFF.

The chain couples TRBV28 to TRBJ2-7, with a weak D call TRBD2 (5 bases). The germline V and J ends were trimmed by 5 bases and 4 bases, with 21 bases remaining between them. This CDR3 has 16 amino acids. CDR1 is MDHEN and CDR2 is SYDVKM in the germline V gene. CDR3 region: CASSINEAAGRYEQYF. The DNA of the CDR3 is TGTGCCAGCAGTATCAATGAGGCTGCGGGTCGATACGAGCAGTACTTC.

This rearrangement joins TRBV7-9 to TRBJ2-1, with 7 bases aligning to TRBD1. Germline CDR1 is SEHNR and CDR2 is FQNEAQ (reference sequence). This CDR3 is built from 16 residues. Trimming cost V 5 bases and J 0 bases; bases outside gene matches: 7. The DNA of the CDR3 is TGTGCCAGCAGCCCATTGGGGACAGACTCCTACAATGAGCAGTTCTTC. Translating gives CASSPLGTDSYNEQFF.

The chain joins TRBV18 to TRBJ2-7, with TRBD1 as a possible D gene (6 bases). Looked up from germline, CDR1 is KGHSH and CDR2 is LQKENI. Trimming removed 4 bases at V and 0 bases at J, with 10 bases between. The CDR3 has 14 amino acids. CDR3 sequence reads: CASSQGQTSYEQYF. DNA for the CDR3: TGTGCCAGCTCACAAGGACAGACCTCCTACGAGCAGTACTTC.

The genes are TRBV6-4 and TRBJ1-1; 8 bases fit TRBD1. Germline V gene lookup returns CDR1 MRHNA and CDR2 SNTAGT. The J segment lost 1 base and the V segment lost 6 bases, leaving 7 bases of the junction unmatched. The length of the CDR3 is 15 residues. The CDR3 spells CASRDRAQPNTEAFF. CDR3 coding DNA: TGTGCCAGCAGGGACAGGGCTCAACCGAACACTGAAGCTTTCTTT.

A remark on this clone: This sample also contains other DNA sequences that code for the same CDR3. CDR3 in DNA: TGCAGCGTTGAATGGTCTGATACGCAGTATTTT. Translating it yields CSVEWSDTQYF. The chain couples TRBV29-1 to TRBJ2-3; no definite D call. This CDR3 is 11 amino acids long. The V and J ends lost 2 bases and 6 bases respectively, with 6 bases between them. Germline CDR1 reads SQVTM; CDR2 reads ANQGSEA.

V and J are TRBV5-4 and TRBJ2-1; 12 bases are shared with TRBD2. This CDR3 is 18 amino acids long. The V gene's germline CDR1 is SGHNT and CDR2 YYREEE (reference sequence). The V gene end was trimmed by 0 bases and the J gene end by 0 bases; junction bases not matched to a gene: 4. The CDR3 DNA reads TGTGCCAGCAGCTTGGGTGGACTAGCGGGGAGCTCCTACAATGAGCAGTTCTTC. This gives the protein CASSLGGLAGSSYNEQFF.

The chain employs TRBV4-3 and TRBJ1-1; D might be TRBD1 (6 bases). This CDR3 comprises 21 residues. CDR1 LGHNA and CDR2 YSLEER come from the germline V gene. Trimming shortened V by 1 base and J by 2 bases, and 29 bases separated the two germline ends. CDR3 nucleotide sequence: TGCGCCAGCAGCCAAGGTTTCTTGACAGGCCTCACAAAAACCCCTAACACTGAAGCTTTCTTT. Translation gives CASSQGFLTGLTKTPNTEAFF.

The CDR3 nucleotides read TGTGCCAGTAGTAGGAACAGGGGGCATCGGACCGGGGAGCTGTTTTTT. It codes for CASSRNRGHRTGELFF. V gene TRBV19 combines with J gene TRBJ2-2; TRBD1 aligns across 9 bases. V was clipped by 4 bases and J by 5 bases; unmatched bases: 8. Germline V gives CDR1 LNHDA, CDR2 SQIVND (reference sequence). This CDR3 has 16 residues.

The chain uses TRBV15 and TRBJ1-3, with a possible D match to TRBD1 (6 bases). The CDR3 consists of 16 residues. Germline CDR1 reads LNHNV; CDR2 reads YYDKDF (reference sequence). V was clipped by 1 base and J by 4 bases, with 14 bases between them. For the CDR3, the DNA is TGTGCCACCAGCAGAGCGACCTACAGGGACGGAAACACCATATATTTT. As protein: CATSRATYRDGNTIYF.

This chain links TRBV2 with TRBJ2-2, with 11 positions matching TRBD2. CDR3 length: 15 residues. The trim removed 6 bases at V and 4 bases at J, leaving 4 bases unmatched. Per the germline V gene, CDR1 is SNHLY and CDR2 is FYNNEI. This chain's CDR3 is CASSETSGVTGELFF. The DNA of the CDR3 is TGTGCCAGCAGCGAGACTAGCGGGGTCACCGGGGAGCTGTTTTTT. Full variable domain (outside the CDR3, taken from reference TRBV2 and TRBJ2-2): EPEVTQTPSHQVTQMGQEVILRCVPISNHLYFYWYRQILGQKVEFLVSFYNNEISEKSEIFDDQFSVERPDGSNFTLKIRSTKLEDSAMYFCASSETSGVTGELFFGEGSRLTVL.

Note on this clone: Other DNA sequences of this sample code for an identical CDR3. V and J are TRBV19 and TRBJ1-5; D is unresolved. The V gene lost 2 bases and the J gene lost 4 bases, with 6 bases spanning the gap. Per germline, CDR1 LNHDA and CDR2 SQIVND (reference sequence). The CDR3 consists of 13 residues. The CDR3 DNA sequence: TGTGCCAGTAGTATATTGGGTAATCAGCCCCAGCATTTT. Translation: CASSILGNQPQHF.

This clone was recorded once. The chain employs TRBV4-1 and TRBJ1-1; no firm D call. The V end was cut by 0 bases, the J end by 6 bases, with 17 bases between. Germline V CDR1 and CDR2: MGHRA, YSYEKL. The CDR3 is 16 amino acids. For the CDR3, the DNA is TGCGCCAGCAGCCAAGAAAGCTCACGCCTTGGCGCTGAAGCTTTCTTT. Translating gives CASSQESSRLGAEAFF.

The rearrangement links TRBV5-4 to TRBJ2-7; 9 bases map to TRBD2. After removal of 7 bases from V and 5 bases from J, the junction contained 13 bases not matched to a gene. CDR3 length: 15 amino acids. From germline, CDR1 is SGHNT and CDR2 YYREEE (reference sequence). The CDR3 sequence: CASAEGLAGTHEQYF. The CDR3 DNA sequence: TGTGCCAGCGCAGAGGGGCTAGCGGGAACCCACGAGCAGTACTTC. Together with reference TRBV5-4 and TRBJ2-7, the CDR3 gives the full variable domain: ETGVTQSPTHLIKTRGQQVTLRCSSQSGHNTVSWYQQALGQGPQFIFQYYREEENGRGNFPPRFSGLQFPNYSSELNVNALELDDSALYLCASAEGLAGTHEQYFGPGTRLTVT.

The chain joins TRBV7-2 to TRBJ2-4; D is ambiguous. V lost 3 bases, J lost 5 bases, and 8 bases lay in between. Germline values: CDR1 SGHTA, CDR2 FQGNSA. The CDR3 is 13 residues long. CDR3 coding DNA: TGTGCCAGCAGCTTGGCAGGCCAAAACATTCAGTACTTC. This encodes CASSLAGQNIQYF.

The CDR3 bases are TGTGCCAGCAGTGAAGCCCTTTCCGGACACATGGAGCAGTACTTC. Protein: CASSEALSGHMEQYF. The J gene is TRBJ2-7, the V gene TRBV2, with D perhaps matching TRBD1 (5 bases). The germline gives CDR1 SNHLY, CDR2 FYNNEI. V was clipped by 0 bases and J by 7 bases, with 16 bases between them. The CDR3 runs 15 residues.

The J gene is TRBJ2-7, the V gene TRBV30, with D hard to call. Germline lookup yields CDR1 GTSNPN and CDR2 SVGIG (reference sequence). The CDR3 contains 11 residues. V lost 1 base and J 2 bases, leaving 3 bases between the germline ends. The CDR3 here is CAWSDPYEQYF. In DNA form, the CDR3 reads TGTGCCTGGAGTGACCCCTACGAGCAGTACTTC.

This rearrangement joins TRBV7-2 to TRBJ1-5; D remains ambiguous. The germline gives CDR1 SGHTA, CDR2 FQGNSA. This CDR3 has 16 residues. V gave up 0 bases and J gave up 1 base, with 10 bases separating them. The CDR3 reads CASSLARVSSNQPQHF. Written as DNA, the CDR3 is TGTGCCAGCAGCTTAGCAAGGGTTTCGAGCAATCAGCCCCAGCATTTT. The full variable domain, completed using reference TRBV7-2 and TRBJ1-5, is GAGVSQSPSNKVTEKGKDVELRCDPISGHTALYWYRQSLGQGLEFLIYFQGNSAPDKSGLPSDRFSAERTGGSVSTLTIQRTQQEDSAVYLCASSLARVSSNQPQHFGDGTRLSIL.

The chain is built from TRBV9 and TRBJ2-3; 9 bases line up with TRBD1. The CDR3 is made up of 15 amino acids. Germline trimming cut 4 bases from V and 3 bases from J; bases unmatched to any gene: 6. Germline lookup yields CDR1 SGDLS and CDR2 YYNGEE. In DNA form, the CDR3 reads TGTGCCAGCAGCCAACAGGGGGCGTGGACAGATACGCAGTATTTT. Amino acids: CASSQQGAWTDTQYF.

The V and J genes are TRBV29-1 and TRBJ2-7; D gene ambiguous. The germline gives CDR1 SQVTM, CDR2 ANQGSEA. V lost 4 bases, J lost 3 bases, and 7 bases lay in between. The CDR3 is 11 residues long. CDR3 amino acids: CSVGFGYEQYF. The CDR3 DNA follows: TGCAGCGTTGGGTTCGGCTACGAGCAGTACTTC.

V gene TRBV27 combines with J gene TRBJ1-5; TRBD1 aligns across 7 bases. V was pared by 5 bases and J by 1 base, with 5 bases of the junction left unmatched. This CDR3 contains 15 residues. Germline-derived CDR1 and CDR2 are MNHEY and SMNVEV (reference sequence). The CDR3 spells CASSITGVSNQPQHF. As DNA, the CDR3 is TGTGCCAGCAGTATTACAGGGGTGAGCAATCAGCCCCAGCATTTT.

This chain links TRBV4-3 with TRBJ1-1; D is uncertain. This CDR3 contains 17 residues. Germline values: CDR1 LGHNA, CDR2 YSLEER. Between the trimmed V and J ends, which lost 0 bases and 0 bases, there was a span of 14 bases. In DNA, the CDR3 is TGCGCCAGCAGCCAAGAGTTGGTTGCAGCACTGAACACTGAAGCTTTCTTT. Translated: CASSQELVAALNTEAFF.

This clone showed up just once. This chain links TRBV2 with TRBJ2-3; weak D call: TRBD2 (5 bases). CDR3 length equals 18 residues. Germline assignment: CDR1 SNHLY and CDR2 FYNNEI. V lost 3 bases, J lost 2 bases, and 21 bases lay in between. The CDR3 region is CASSDPLVATHSTDTQYF. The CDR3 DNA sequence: TGTGCCAGCAGTGACCCCCTTGTAGCGACCCACTCCACAGATACGCAGTATTTT.

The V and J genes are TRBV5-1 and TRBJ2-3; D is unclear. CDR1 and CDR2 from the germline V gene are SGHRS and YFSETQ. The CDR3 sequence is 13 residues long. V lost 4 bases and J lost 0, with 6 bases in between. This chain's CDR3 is CASSRVSTDTQYF. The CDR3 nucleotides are TGCGCCAGCAGCAGAGTAAGCACAGATACGCAGTATTTT.

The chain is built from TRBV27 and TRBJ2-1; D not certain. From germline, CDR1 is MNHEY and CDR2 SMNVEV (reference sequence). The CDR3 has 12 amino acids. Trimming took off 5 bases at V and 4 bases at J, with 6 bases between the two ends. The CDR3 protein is CASSPAYNEQFF. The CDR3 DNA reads TGTGCCAGCAGTCCGGCTTACAATGAGCAGTTCTTC.

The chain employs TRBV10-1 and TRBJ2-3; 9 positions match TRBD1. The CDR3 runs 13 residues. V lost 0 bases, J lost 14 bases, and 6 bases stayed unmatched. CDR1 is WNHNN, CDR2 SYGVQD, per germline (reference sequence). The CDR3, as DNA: TGCGCCAGCAGTGAGTCGACGACAGGGGGTTTGTATTTT. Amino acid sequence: CASSESTTGGLYF.

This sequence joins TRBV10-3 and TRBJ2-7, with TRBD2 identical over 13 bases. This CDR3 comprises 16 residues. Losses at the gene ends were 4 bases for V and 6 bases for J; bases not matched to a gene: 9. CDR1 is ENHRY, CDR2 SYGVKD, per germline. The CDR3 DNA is TGTGCCATCAGTGGACTAGCGGGAGGTTTTGTCCGCGAGCAGTACTTC. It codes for CAISGLAGGFVREQYF.

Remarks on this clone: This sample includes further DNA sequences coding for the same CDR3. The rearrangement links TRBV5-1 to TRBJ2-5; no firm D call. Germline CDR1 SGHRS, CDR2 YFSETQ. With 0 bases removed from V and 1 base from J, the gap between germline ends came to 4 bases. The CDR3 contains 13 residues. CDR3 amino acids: CASSLALQETQYF. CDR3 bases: TGCGCCAGCAGCTTGGCCCTCCAAGAGACCCAGTACTTC.

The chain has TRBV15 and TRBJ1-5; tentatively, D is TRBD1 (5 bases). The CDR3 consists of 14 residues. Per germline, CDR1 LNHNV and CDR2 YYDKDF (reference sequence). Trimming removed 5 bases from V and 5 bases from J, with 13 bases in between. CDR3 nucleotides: TGTGCCACCAGCTCTTGGGACGGGGATCAGCCCCAGCATTTT. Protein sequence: CATSSWDGDQPQHF.

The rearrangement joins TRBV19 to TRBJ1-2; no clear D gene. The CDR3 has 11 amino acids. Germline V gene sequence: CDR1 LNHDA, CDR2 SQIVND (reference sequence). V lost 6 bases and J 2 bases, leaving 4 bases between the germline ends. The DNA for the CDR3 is TGTGCCAGTAGCCAAAACTATGGCTACACCTTC. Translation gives CASSQNYGYTF. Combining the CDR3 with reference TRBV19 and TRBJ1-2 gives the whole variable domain DGGITQSPKYLFRKEGQNVTLSCEQNLNHDAMYWYRQDPGQGLRLIYYSQIVNDFQKGDIAEGYSVSREKKESFPLTVTSAQKNPTAFYLCASSQNYGYTFGSGTRLTVV.